This T cell receptor (beta chain) emerged from a study of T cell repertoires in cytomegalovirus infection. This CDR3 comprises 17 residues. Germline CDR1 reads LNHDA; CDR2 reads SQIVND (reference sequence). V shed 4 bases and J 2 bases; nucleotides not matched to a gene: 10. TCRdb recomputed calls from the reads with MiXCR, one row per CDR3 protein. The table lists nearly 550,000 distinct CDR3 sequences, 15% to 20% of them singletons. Points from the study as a whole: Of the TCR beta families, the public ones yielded a cumulative frequency that identified carriers of CMV plus the relevant HLA. CMV-specific HLA-C-restricted TCR beta clonotypes dominated the ex vivo response.

This clonotype came up once. Its antigen is unidentified. The specimen sequenced was CD8+ T cells from PBMCs. This receptor was obtained from a human donor in good health (CMV status not recorded). Some clones in this sample may be carry-over from other donors' samples. The chain carries TRBV19 and TRBJ2-1; 8 bases match TRBD2. In DNA, the CDR3 is TGTGCCAGTAGTAGTCCCTGGCGGGAGGTTACCTACAATGAGCAGTTCTTC. Residues: CASSSPWREVTYNEQFF.